The 30 T cell receptor beta chains presented below share a single source sample, sequenced in a study of CD8 T cell repertoires and HIV-1 epitope variants. No antigen has been assigned to these receptors. Measured with immunoSEQ multiplex PCR; TCRdb has only the in-frame clones, and not every one. The table shows under 7,000 clones, with approximately 68% occurring only once. The sequenced sample consisted of cultured CD8+ T cells derived from PBMCs. These receptors were obtained from a male donor with HIV.

This chain connects TRBV11-2 to TRBJ1-2; D uncertain. CDR3 length: 13 residues. Trimming took off 2 bases at V and 3 bases at J, with 7 bases between the two ends. The V gene's germline CDR1 is SGHAT and CDR2 FQNNGV. CDR3 sequence: CASSLLGYYGYTF. The CDR3 DNA follows: TGTGCCAGCAGCTTACTGGGGTACTATGGCTACACCTTC.

This clone was recorded only once. The genes are TRBV5-4 and TRBJ2-5, with D possibly being TRBD1 (6 bases). Per germline, CDR1 SGHNT and CDR2 YYREEE (reference sequence). CDR3 size: 13 residues. Trimming removed 3 bases from V and 3 bases from J, with 9 bases in between. CDR3 residues: CASSYRTEETQYF. CDR3 DNA: TGTGCCAGCAGCTACAGGACAGAAGAGACCCAGTACTTC.

This clone was seen more than once but under ten times. J is TRBJ2-1 and V is TRBV6-6; no firm D call. V dropped 6 bases and J dropped 2 bases, with 5 bases sitting between them. The CDR3 runs 12 residues. In germline, CDR1 is MNHNY, CDR2 SVGAGI (reference sequence). The CDR3 region has the DNA TGTGCCAGCAGCCGACCCTACAATGAGCAGTTCTTC. Translating gives CASSRPYNEQFF.

The chain is built from TRBV28 and TRBJ2-3; 9 bases are shared with TRBD2. CDR1 MDHEN and CDR2 SYDVKM come from the germline V gene. J lost 6 bases, V lost 3 bases, and 16 bases had no gene match. The length of the CDR3 is 18 residues. The CDR3, as DNA: TGTGCCAGCAGTTTTTACGGACGGCGGGAGGGTGGTGGGGATACGCAGTATTTT. This translates into CASSFYGRREGGGDTQYF.

The rearrangement links TRBV10-3 to TRBJ2-3, with TRBD2 matching 11 bases. Trimming at V came to 3 bases and at J to 2 bases, leaving 13 bases not matched to a gene. This CDR3 has 19 residues. Per germline, CDR1 ENHRY and CDR2 SYGVKD. CDR3 residues: CAISDLFSGREESTDTQYF. CDR3 in DNA: TGTGCCATCAGTGATCTCTTTAGCGGGAGGGAAGAATCCACAGATACGCAGTATTTT.

The rearrangement uses TRBV13 and TRBJ2-7, with 9 bases that match TRBD2. This CDR3 contains 15 residues. The ends lost 5 bases at V and 1 base at J; junction bases unmatched: 6. Germline V gene sequence: CDR1 PRHDT, CDR2 FYEKMQ (reference sequence). DNA of the CDR3: TGTGCCAGCAGCGCCACGGGACTAGCATCCTACGAGCAGTACTTC. It specifies CASSATGLASYEQYF. The full variable domain, in which reference TRBV13 and TRBJ2-7 provide the parts outside the CDR3, is AAGVIQSPRHLIKEKRETATLKCYPIPRHDTVYWYQQGPGQDPQFLISFYEKMQSDKGSIPDRFSAQQFSDYHSELNMSSLELGDSALYFCASSATGLASYEQYFGPGTRLTVT.

V usage is TRBV4-3 and J usage is TRBJ2-7; D remains ambiguous. With 0 bases removed from V and 6 bases from J, the gap between germline ends came to 9 bases. This CDR3 is 13 amino acids long. CDR1 LGHNA and CDR2 YSLEER come from the germline V gene. The CDR3 coding sequence is TGCGCCAGCAGCCAAGATTCCCCAGGCGAGCAGTACTTC. Translating it yields CASSQDSPGEQYF.

The CDR3 nucleotides are TGTGCCAGCAGCTCCGCATCTCGGGAGCCCCAGCATTTT. This gives the protein CASSSASREPQHF. This rearrangement joins TRBV7-9 to TRBJ1-5; D call uncertain. V gave up 4 bases and J gave up 8 bases, with 12 bases separating them. The length of the CDR3 is 13 residues. Germline loops: CDR1 SEHNR, CDR2 FQNEAQ (reference sequence).

The rearrangement uses TRBV27 and TRBJ2-3; 10 nucleotides agree with TRBD2. Trimming cost V 3 bases and J 5 bases; bases outside gene matches: 14. Germline CDR1 reads MNHEY; CDR2 reads SMNVEV (reference sequence). The CDR3 is 18 residues long. CDR3: CASSFTTTRERGGDTQYF. In DNA, the CDR3 is TGTGCCAGCAGTTTTACAACGACTAGGGAGCGGGGGGGAGATACGCAGTATTTT.

The chain joins TRBV28 to TRBJ2-4; D is possibly TRBD1 or TRBD2 (5 bases each). The ends were cut back, 4 bases at V and 9 bases at J, with 19 bases in the middle. The CDR3 runs 15 residues. The germline V gene has CDR1 MDHEN and CDR2 SYDVKM. The CDR3 is CASSSGTPDVGIQYF. CDR3 coding DNA: TGTGCCAGCAGTTCCGGGACCCCTGATGTGGGCATTCAGTACTTC.

In nucleotides, the CDR3 is TGTGCCAGCAGCCTCGCAGCGGCGGGTCAGCCCCAGCATTTT. This translates into CASSLAAAGQPQHF. The chain joins TRBV7-9 to TRBJ1-5; D remains unclear. The CDR3 is made up of 14 amino acids. Between the trimmed V and J ends, which lost 5 bases and 6 bases, there was a span of 14 bases. Germline loops: CDR1 SEHNR, CDR2 FQNEAQ (reference sequence).

The chain joins TRBV5-4 to TRBJ2-3, with D tentatively TRBD2 (6 bases). This CDR3 comprises 16 residues. Trimming left V 1 base short and J 4 bases short, with 16 bases between. The germline CDR1 and CDR2 sequences are SGHNT and YYREEE (reference sequence). CDR3 protein: CASSLLLAREADTQYF. The DNA of the CDR3 is TGTGCCAGCAGCTTGCTACTAGCACGAGAGGCAGATACGCAGTATTTT. Full variable domain (rest looked up from reference TRBV5-4 and TRBJ2-3): ETGVTQSPTHLIKTRGQQVTLRCSSQSGHNTVSWYQQALGQGPQFIFQYYREEENGRGNFPPRFSGLQFPNYSSELNVNALELDDSALYLCASSLLLAREADTQYFGPGTRLTVL.

The chain employs TRBV28 and TRBJ1-1; 7 bases agree with TRBD1. The CDR3 is made up of 14 amino acids. V was pared by 2 bases and J by 1 base, with 1 base of the junction left unmatched. Germline CDR1 MDHEN, CDR2 SYDVKM. The DNA for the CDR3 is TGTGCCAGCAGTTTAAGGACAGGGAACACTGAAGCTTTCTTT. Translating it yields CASSLRTGNTEAFF.

The CDR3 spells CTSSLGSGLEQYF. CDR3 in DNA: TGCACCAGCAGCCTCGGATCTGGGTTGGAGCAGTACTTC. The chain uses TRBV1 and TRBJ2-7. TRBV1 is labeled a pseudogene. The CDR3 loop spans 13 amino acids.

The chain links TRBV5-4 to TRBJ1-2, with 8 positions matching TRBD1. The CDR3 has 15 residues. Trimming cost V 3 bases and J 6 bases; bases outside gene matches: 10. The V gene's germline CDR1 is SGHNT and CDR2 YYREEE (reference sequence). For the CDR3, the DNA is TGTGCCAGCAGCTCCTCAGGGGGCCCTGGGGATGGCTACACCTTC. This sequence encodes CASSSSGGPGDGYTF. The whole variable domain, remainder taken from reference TRBV5-4 and TRBJ1-2, is ETGVTQSPTHLIKTRGQQVTLRCSSQSGHNTVSWYQQALGQGPQFIFQYYREEENGRGNFPPRFSGLQFPNYSSELNVNALELDDSALYLCASSSSGGPGDGYTFGSGTRLTVV.

This clone was seen just once. This chain joins TRBV6-4 and TRBJ2-7; 9 bases are shared with TRBD1. Germline V gene sequence: CDR1 MRHNA, CDR2 SNTAGT. The length of the CDR3 is 14 residues. V was clipped by 6 bases and J by 0 bases; unmatched bases: 3. CDR3 nucleotide sequence: TGTGCCAGCAGACAGGGGGCTTCCTCCTACGAGCAGTACTTC. It encodes CASRQGASSYEQYF.

The chain has TRBV10-3 and TRBJ2-2; D ambiguous. With 3 bases removed from V and 5 bases from J, the gap between germline ends came to 13 bases. The CDR3 length is 15 residues. The germline V gene encodes CDR1 ENHRY and CDR2 SYGVKD. The CDR3 loop reads CAISENLGVTGELFF. The CDR3 coding sequence is TGTGCCATCAGTGAAAATCTAGGCGTTACCGGGGAGCTGTTTTTT.

CDR3 sequence reads: CASSHDREETAEAFF. In DNA form, the CDR3 reads TGTGCCAGCAGTCACGACAGGGAAGAAACTGCTGAAGCTTTCTTT. The genes are TRBV6-5 and TRBJ1-1; 7 bases line up with TRBD1. Germline V gene sequence: CDR1 MNHEY, CDR2 SVGAGI. Germline trimming cut 5 bases from V and 6 bases from J; bases unmatched to any gene: 12. The CDR3 loop spans 15 amino acids.

This sequence joins TRBV7-7 and TRBJ2-5; D tentatively fits TRBD1 or TRBD2 (7 bases each). V lost 5 bases, J lost 2 bases, and 15 bases lay in between. Germline loops: CDR1 SSHAT, CDR2 FNYEAQ (reference sequence). CDR3 length: 15 amino acids. CDR3 sequence reads: CASSQGGAVQETQYF. Written as DNA, the CDR3 is TGTGCCAGCAGCCAGGGGGGGGCTGTACAAGAGACCCAGTACTTC.

This chain connects TRBV11-1 to TRBJ2-3; D unclear. The CDR3 length is 16 residues. Germline CDR1 is SGHAT and CDR2 is FQDESV (reference sequence). V was pared by 1 base and J by 2 bases, with 13 bases between. CDR3: CASSLVPSLTTDTQYF. The CDR3 DNA reads as TGTGCCAGCAGCTTAGTCCCTAGTCTTACCACAGATACGCAGTATTTT.

The chain uses TRBV6-1 and TRBJ2-7; tentative D call: TRBD1 (6 bases). Germline CDR1 MNHNS, CDR2 SASEGT. CDR3 length: 14 amino acids. V lost 2 bases and J 6 bases, leaving 14 bases between the germline ends. For the CDR3, the DNA is TGTGCCAGCAGTGAATTGGCAGGGGAGAGCGAGCAGTACTTC. Its translation: CASSELAGESEQYF.

This rearrangement joins TRBV6-1 to TRBJ1-5, with a weak D call TRBD1 (5 bases). The V end lost 11 bases, the J end lost 3 bases, and 14 bases lay between the germline ends. The CDR3 is 13 residues long. Germline CDR1 MNHNS, CDR2 SASEGT. For the CDR3, the DNA is TGTGCCCGGGACCGCAGGTACAATCAGCCCCAGCATTTT. Its protein product is CARDRRYNQPQHF.

As DNA, the CDR3 is TGTGCCACCAGCAGAGACAGGAGCTCTGGAAACACCATATATTTT. It translates to CATSRDRSSGNTIYF. The chain recombines TRBV15 with TRBJ1-3; D is uncertain. Trimming shortened V by 0 bases and J by 0 bases, and 6 bases separated the two germline ends. CDR1 and CDR2 (germline): LNHNV, YYDKDF (reference sequence). The CDR3 runs to 15 residues.

The CDR3 loop reads CASSLTGGNQPQHF. The CDR3, as DNA: TGTGCCAGCAGTTTGACGGGTGGCAATCAGCCCCAGCATTTT. The V call is TRBV28, the J call TRBJ1-5; no definite D call. The CDR3 is made up of 14 amino acids. Germline CDR1 and CDR2: MDHEN and SYDVKM. With 3 bases removed from V and 2 bases from J, the gap between germline ends came to 8 bases.

The V gene is TRBV4-1, the J gene TRBJ1-3; no reliable D call. Trimming shortened V by 3 bases and J by 2 bases, and 20 bases separated the two germline ends. The CDR3 sequence is 18 residues long. Germline V gives CDR1 MGHRA, CDR2 YSYEKL. The chain's CDR3 is CASSHIGLLRSTGNTIYF. CDR3 DNA sequence: TGCGCCAGCAGCCACATAGGGCTTCTCAGGTCGACTGGAAACACCATATATTTT.

The chain is built from TRBV28 and TRBJ2-1; D perhaps matches TRBD2 (6 bases). Germline CDR1 is MDHEN and CDR2 is SYDVKM. The CDR3 consists of 13 residues. Trimming pared 5 bases from V and 9 bases from J, leaving 14 bases between. The CDR3 is CASSPLTSLEQFF. The DNA for the CDR3 is TGTGCCAGCAGTCCCCTGACTAGTCTTGAGCAGTTCTTC.

This clone was seen a single time. V usage is TRBV15 and J usage is TRBJ2-1; 8 nucleotides agree with TRBD1. With V trimmed by 5 bases and J by 0 bases, 3 bases remained unmatched. The germline CDR1 and CDR2 sequences are LNHNV and YYDKDF (reference sequence). CDR3 size: 15 residues. The CDR3 is CATSATGDSYNEQFF. DNA for the CDR3: TGTGCCACCAGCGCGACAGGGGACTCCTACAATGAGCAGTTCTTC.

This clone was observed a few times. J is TRBJ2-7 and V is TRBV23-1; 7 nucleotides agree with TRBD1. TRBV23-1 falls under the ORF class, with uncertain function. Germline trimming cut 7 bases from V and 3 bases from J; bases unmatched to any gene: 3. CDR3 length: 12 residues. CDR3 in amino acids: CASNTGVYEQYF. CDR3 bases: TGCGCCAGCAATACAGGGGTCTACGAGCAGTACTTC.

The chain combines TRBV10-3 with TRBJ1-6; maybe TRBD1 (5 bases). The CDR3 is 14 residues long. V lost 2 bases and J 6 bases, leaving 8 bases between the germline ends. The germline V gene has CDR1 ENHRY and CDR2 SYGVKD. CDR3 residues: CAISEGDLNSPLHF. In DNA, the CDR3 is TGTGCCATCAGTGAGGGGGACCTTAATTCACCCCTCCACTTT.

This rearrangement joins TRBV7-3 to TRBJ1-6, with no clear D. V lost 2 bases to trimming and J lost 9 bases, with 8 bases between them. The CDR3 has 13 residues. Germline CDR1 and CDR2: SGHTA and FQGTGA. CDR3 sequence reads: CASSLVESSPLHF. Here the CDR3 DNA reads TGTGCCAGCAGCTTAGTGGAAAGTTCACCCCTCCACTTT.